Presented here are 28 T cell receptor beta chains from one specimen sequenced in a study of siplizumab effects on memory and regulatory T cells. Data came from immunoSEQ multiplex PCR; TCRdb stores just in-frame clones and leaves some out. The sample has about 120,000 clones, around 93% seen once. The specimen was non-Treg CD4+ T cells sorted from blood. The receptors derive from a human donor in good health.

DNA of the CDR3: TGTGCCACCGGAGGGAGCGTATCCTCACAAGAGACCCAGTACTTC. Its protein is CATGGSVSSQETQYF. This sequence joins TRBV2 and TRBJ2-5, with a weak D call TRBD2 (6 bases). V shed 10 bases and J shed 2 bases, with 20 bases lying between them. The CDR3 loop spans 15 amino acids. From germline, CDR1 is SNHLY and CDR2 FYNNEI.

The CDR3 region is CASRRGVLPNTEAFF. The CDR3 nucleotides are TGTGCCAGTAGGAGAGGGGTCCTCCCTAACACTGAAGCTTTCTTT. The genes are TRBV19 and TRBJ1-1; a weak D match, TRBD1 (5 bases). Trimming took off 6 bases at V and 2 bases at J, with 16 bases between the two ends. Per the germline V gene, CDR1 is LNHDA and CDR2 is SQIVND (reference sequence). This CDR3 has 15 amino acids.

J is TRBJ2-7 and V is TRBV11-2, with a weak D call TRBD1 (6 bases). The CDR3 sequence is 18 residues long. The V gene lost 5 bases and the J gene lost 3 bases, with 26 bases spanning the gap. Germline CDR1 reads SGHAT; CDR2 reads FQNNGV. The CDR3 bases are TGTGCCAGCAGCCAAACTTATATACAAGGGGGACGTCTCTACGAGCAGTACTTC. It is translated as CASSQTYIQGGRLYEQYF.

The V call is TRBV10-3, the J call TRBJ2-5; weak D call: TRBD2 (6 bases). The ends were cut back, 3 bases at V and 5 bases at J, with 7 bases in the middle. This CDR3 has 12 amino acids. Germline values: CDR1 ENHRY, CDR2 SYGVKD. The CDR3 DNA is TGTGCCATCAGTGAAACTAGCGAGACCCAGTACTTC. This sequence encodes CAISETSETQYF.

The chain uses TRBV11-2 and TRBJ2-4, with 9 positions matching TRBD2. Germline V CDR1 and CDR2: SGHAT, FQNNGV. The V segment lost 6 bases and the J segment 3 bases; nucleotides outside the gene matches: 6. The CDR3 runs to 15 residues. The CDR3 loop is CASSRLAGSKNIQYF. The CDR3 DNA sequence: TGTGCCAGCAGTCGTCTAGCGGGGAGCAAAAACATTCAGTACTTC.

The J gene is TRBJ1-6, the V gene TRBV7-2; D is perhaps TRBD1 (6 bases). The V gene's germline CDR1 is SGHTA and CDR2 FQGNSA. Trimming shortened V by 2 bases and J by 1 base, and 6 bases separated the two germline ends. This CDR3 contains 15 residues. The CDR3 DNA reads as TGTGCCAGCAGCTTAAGGGGGTCCTATAATTCACCCCTCCACTTT. This translates into CASSLRGSYNSPLHF.

The chain has TRBV5-6 and TRBJ2-5; 7 bases map to TRBD2. V lost 0 bases to trimming and J lost 4 bases; unmatched junction nucleotides: 6. The CDR3 is made up of 15 amino acids. Germline assignment: CDR1 SGHDT and CDR2 YYEEEE. The CDR3 loop is CASSLAGGGGETQYF. The CDR3 DNA is TGTGCCAGCAGCTTGGCTGGGGGGGGTGGAGAGACCCAGTACTTC. The variable domain in full, with the rest retrieved from reference TRBV5-6 and TRBJ2-5, is DAGVTQSPTHLIKTRGQQVTLRCSPKSGHDTVSWYQQALGQGPQFIFQYYEEEERQRGNFPDRFSGHQFPNYSSELNVNALLLGDSALYLCASSLAGGGGETQYFGPGTRLLVL.

V is TRBV27 and J is TRBJ1-6; D ambiguous. V was trimmed by 4 bases and J by 5 bases, leaving 18 bases between them. This CDR3 comprises 17 residues. In germline, CDR1 is MNHEY, CDR2 SMNVEV (reference sequence). The chain's CDR3 is CASSSDTAPGDNSPLHF. For the CDR3, the DNA is TGTGCCAGCAGTTCCGATACAGCGCCCGGGGATAATTCACCCCTCCACTTT.

The chain employs TRBV7-3 and TRBJ2-3; D not resolved. Looked up from germline, CDR1 is SGHTA and CDR2 is FQGTGA. Trimming removed 2 bases from V and 5 bases from J, with 11 bases in between. The CDR3 loop spans 14 amino acids. CDR3 sequence: CASSLFSQGDTQYF. CDR3 sequence (DNA): TGTGCCAGCAGCTTATTCTCCCAAGGAGATACGCAGTATTTT. The whole variable domain, remainder taken from reference TRBV7-3 and TRBJ2-3, is GAGVSQTPSNKVTEKGKYVELRCDPISGHTALYWYRQSLGQGPEFLIYFQGTGAADDSGLPNDRFFAVRPEGSVSTLKIQRTERGDSAVYLCASSLFSQGDTQYFGPGTRLTVL.

The chain is built from TRBV7-2 and TRBJ2-2, with 8 bases identical to TRBD1. The germline gives CDR1 SGHTA, CDR2 FQGNSA. The CDR3 length is 15 residues. V was clipped by 2 bases and J by 4 bases; unmatched bases: 3. The CDR3, as DNA: TGTGCCAGCAGCTTACAGGGGGCGAGCACCGGGGAGCTGTTTTTT. Translation gives CASSLQGASTGELFF.

The chain uses TRBV7-3 and TRBJ2-7; D is unclear. There are 13 residues in the CDR3. Germline V CDR1 and CDR2: SGHTA, FQGTGA. V lost 0 bases, J lost 6 bases, and 9 bases lay in between. The chain's CDR3 is CASSLTGLGEQYF. The CDR3 bases are TGTGCCAGCAGCTTAACCGGATTGGGCGAGCAGTACTTC.

V usage is TRBV10-3 and J usage is TRBJ2-3, with TRBD2 identical over 8 bases. V was clipped by 9 bases and J by 0 bases; unmatched bases: 5. CDR3 size: 14 residues. Germline CDR1 ENHRY, CDR2 SYGVKD. DNA for the CDR3: TGTGCCATACGGACTAGCCCCAGCACAGATACGCAGTATTTT. Amino acid sequence: CAIRTSPSTDTQYF.

This rearrangement joins TRBV6-5 to TRBJ1-1; D not certain. The CDR3 sequence is 10 residues long. In germline, CDR1 is MNHEY, CDR2 SVGAGI. V shed 11 bases and J shed 1 base, with 5 bases lying between them. CDR3 DNA: TGTGCCCCGTCGAACACTGAAGCTTTCTTT. The encoded protein is CAPSNTEAFF.

The V call is TRBV6-5, the J call TRBJ1-5, with 7 bases fitting TRBD1. The V segment lost 7 bases and the J segment 5 bases; nucleotides outside the gene matches: 8. Germline assignment: CDR1 MNHEY and CDR2 SVGAGI. CDR3 length equals 14 residues. CDR3 sequence reads: CASKGRGNHQPQHF. The DNA of the CDR3 is TGTGCCAGCAAGGGCAGGGGGAACCATCAGCCCCAGCATTTT.

The genes are TRBV6-1 and TRBJ2-1; perhaps TRBD1 as D (6 bases). V gave up 4 bases and J gave up 5 bases, with 15 bases separating them. CDR1 and CDR2 from the germline V gene are MNHNS and SASEGT. This CDR3 has 15 amino acids. CDR3 DNA: TGTGCCAGCAGTGCCGGGACATACCCCCACAATGAGCAGTTCTTC. It yields the protein CASSAGTYPHNEQFF.

The gene calls are TRBV6-5 and TRBJ2-3; 11 bases agree with TRBD1. V was pared by 6 bases and J by 6 bases, with 5 bases of the junction left unmatched. The CDR3 has 14 amino acids. CDR1 and CDR2 (germline): MNHEY, SVGAGI. CDR3 DNA: TGTGCCAGCAGCTGGACAGGGGGCAAGGATACGCAGTATTTT. Protein product: CASSWTGGKDTQYF.

V and J are TRBV5-4 and TRBJ1-6, with D possibly matching TRBD1 (5 bases). There are 16 residues in the CDR3. Trimming left V 7 bases short and J 0 bases short, with 14 bases between. CDR1 SGHNT and CDR2 YYREEE come from the germline V gene (reference sequence). The CDR3 DNA follows: TGTGCCAGCCAGAGGGACGCCGGCTCCTATAATTCACCCCTCCACTTT. It is translated as CASQRDAGSYNSPLHF. Together with reference TRBV5-4 and TRBJ1-6, the CDR3 gives the full variable domain: ETGVTQSPTHLIKTRGQQVTLRCSSQSGHNTVSWYQQALGQGPQFIFQYYREEENGRGNFPPRFSGLQFPNYSSELNVNALELDDSALYLCASQRDAGSYNSPLHFGNGTRLTVT.

The chain links TRBV27 to TRBJ2-3; 7 positions agree with TRBD1. Trimming removed 6 bases from V and 3 bases from J; junction bases left unmatched: 6. The CDR3 has 14 amino acids. Germline CDR1 reads MNHEY; CDR2 reads SMNVEV (reference sequence). The CDR3 loop is CASRLTGQTDTQYF. The DNA of the CDR3 is TGTGCCAGCAGGCTGACAGGGCAAACAGATACGCAGTATTTT.

The J gene is TRBJ1-2, the V gene TRBV7-2; 8 bases match TRBD1. This CDR3 is built from 16 residues. Germline V gene lookup returns CDR1 SGHTA and CDR2 FQGNSA. J gave up 6 bases and V 4 bases, and 13 bases lay outside the gene matches. Written as DNA, the CDR3 is TGTGCCAGCAGCTACGGACAGGGTAGAGGAAGCGATGGCTACACCTTC. It yields the protein CASSYGQGRGSDGYTF.

The CDR3 is CASSWQTSGGTFQETQYF. CDR3 bases: TGCGCCAGCAGCTGGCAGACTAGCGGGGGGACTTTCCAAGAGACCCAGTACTTC. V gene TRBV5-1 combines with J gene TRBJ2-5, with 13 positions matching TRBD2. CDR3 size: 18 residues. J lost 1 base, V lost 3 bases, and 9 bases had no gene match. Germline values: CDR1 SGHRS, CDR2 YFSETQ. The whole variable domain, remainder taken from reference TRBV5-1 and TRBJ2-5, is KAGVTQTPRYLIKTRGQQVTLSCSPISGHRSVSWYQQTPGQGLQFLFEYFSETQRNKGNFPGRFSGRQFSNSRSEMNVSTLELGDSALYLCASSWQTSGGTFQETQYFGPGTRLLVL.

The V gene is TRBV12-2, the J gene TRBJ1-1; the table calls TRBD1, which could not be checked here. TRBV12-2 is designated a pseudogene. The CDR3 has 16 residues. In DNA, the CDR3 is TGTGCAAGTCGCTTAGAGTCGAGACAGGGGGCGAATGCCGCTTTCTTT. Its translation: CASRLESRQGANAAFF.

The V call is TRBV4-1, the J call TRBJ2-3, with TRBD2 matching 10 bases. Per the germline V gene, CDR1 is MGHRA and CDR2 is YSYEKL. The CDR3 is 15 amino acids. V was pared by 8 bases and J by 1 base, with 6 bases of the junction left unmatched. CDR3 region: CASGLAGAGTDTQYF. Written as DNA, the CDR3 is TGCGCCAGCGGCCTAGCGGGGGCGGGCACAGATACGCAGTATTTT.

A word on this clone: At the DNA level, this CDR3 is encoded by other sequences in the same sample as well. This sequence joins TRBV5-4 and TRBJ1-2; no definite D call. Germline V gene lookup returns CDR1 SGHNT and CDR2 YYREEE (reference sequence). Trimming removed 4 bases at V and 2 bases at J, with 9 bases between. The CDR3 has 13 residues. The CDR3 coding sequence is TGTGCCAGCAGCCTACCCGGAAACTATGGCTACACCTTC. Protein product: CASSLPGNYGYTF.

This chain uses TRBV5-4 with TRBJ2-3, with D unresolved. Trimming took 4 bases from V and 2 from J, leaving 20 bases between them. The CDR3 extends over 17 amino acids. Per the germline V gene, CDR1 is SGHNT and CDR2 is YYREEE (reference sequence). In DNA form, the CDR3 reads TGTGCCAGCAGCGCCACTGACCATGCCCACTCCACAGATACGCAGTATTTT. Amino acids: CASSATDHAHSTDTQYF.

The chain is built from TRBV11-2 and TRBJ2-7; 9 bases match TRBD1. Per the germline V gene, CDR1 is SGHAT and CDR2 is FQNNGV. The length of the CDR3 is 15 residues. V was pared by 7 bases and J by 4 bases, with 11 bases of the junction left unmatched. The CDR3 nucleotides read TGTGCCAGCACCACTCAACAGGGGGCGCGGTACGAGCAGTACTTC. Translation gives CASTTQQGARYEQYF.

The chain recombines TRBV5-6 with TRBJ1-3, with no clear D. Trimming left V 1 base short and J 7 bases short, with 3 bases between. The CDR3 extends over 11 amino acids. Germline V CDR1 and CDR2: SGHDT, YYEEEE. As DNA, the CDR3 is TGTGCCAGCAGCTTGTCCAACACCATATATTTT. This codes for CASSLSNTIYF.

The chain combines TRBV5-1 with TRBJ1-2, with D hard to call. Germline V CDR1 and CDR2: SGHRS, YFSETQ. V lost 4 bases, J lost 8 bases, and 24 bases lay in between. The CDR3 runs to 16 residues. In DNA, the CDR3 is TGCGCCAGCAGCGCGTCATCACCACAGCTATTTCGGGGCTACACCTTC. It encodes CASSASSPQLFRGYTF.

The V and J genes are TRBV28 and TRBJ1-1; no definite D call. Trimming pared 7 bases from V and 1 base from J, leaving 13 bases between. The CDR3 spans 14 residues. Per the germline V gene, CDR1 is MDHEN and CDR2 is SYDVKM. DNA of the CDR3: TGTGCCAGCACCCTTTTCGTGGAGAACACTGAAGCTTTCTTT. It yields the protein CASTLFVENTEAFF. Complete variable domain (other parts from reference TRBV28 and TRBJ1-1): DVKVTQSSRYLVKRTGEKVFLECVQDMDHENMFWYRQDPGLGLRLIYFSYDVKMKEKGDIPEGYSVSREKKERFSLILESASTNQTSMYLCASTLFVENTEAFFGQGTRLTVV.